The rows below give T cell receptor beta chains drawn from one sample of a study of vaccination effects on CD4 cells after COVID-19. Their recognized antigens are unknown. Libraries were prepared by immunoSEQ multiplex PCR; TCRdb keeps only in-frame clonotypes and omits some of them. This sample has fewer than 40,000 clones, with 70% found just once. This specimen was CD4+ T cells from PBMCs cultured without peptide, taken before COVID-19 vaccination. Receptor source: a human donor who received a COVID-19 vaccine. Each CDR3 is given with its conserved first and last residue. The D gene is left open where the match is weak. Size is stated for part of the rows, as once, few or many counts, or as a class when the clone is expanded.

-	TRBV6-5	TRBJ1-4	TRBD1	TGTGCCAGCAGAGTTGGACAGGGGAATGAAAAACTGTTTTTT	CASRVGQGNEKLFF
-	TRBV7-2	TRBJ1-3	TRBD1	TGTGCCAGCAGCTTATCCGGACAGGGTATGGATTTT	CASSLSGQGMDF
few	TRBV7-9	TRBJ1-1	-	TGTGCCAGCAGCTTGGAGGGGGGAGGTACTGAAGCTTTCTTT	CASSLEGGGTEAFF
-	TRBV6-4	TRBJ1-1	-	TGTGCCAGCAGTGCAGAGGAGAACACTGAAGCTTTCTTT	CASSAEENTEAFF
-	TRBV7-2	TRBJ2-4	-	TGTGCCAGCAGCTTAGTAGGGCTAGCCAAAAACATTCAGTACTTC	CASSLVGLAKNIQYF
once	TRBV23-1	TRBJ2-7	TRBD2	TGCGCTACAGCGGGGCGCCCTTACGAGCAGTACTTC	CATAGRPYEQYF
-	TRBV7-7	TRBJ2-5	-	TGTGCCAGCAGCTTAGCCGTCGGGACACCCCAAGAGACCCAGTACTTC	CASSLAVGTPQETQYF
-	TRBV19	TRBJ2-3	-	TGTGCCAGTAGTATTAACGGAGATACGCAGTATTTT	CASSINGDTQYF
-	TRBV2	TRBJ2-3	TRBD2	TGTGCCAGCAGTGAAAGGGCGGGAGGATTGGCGGATACGCAGTATTTT	CASSERAGGLADTQYF
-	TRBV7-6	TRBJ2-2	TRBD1	TGTGCCAGCAGCCCCAGACAGGGGGCGAACACCGGGGAGCTGTTTTTT	CASSPRQGANTGELFF
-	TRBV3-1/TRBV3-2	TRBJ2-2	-	TGTGCCAGCAGCCCCCCGAGGCAGGGGACCGGGGAGCTGTTTTTT	CASSPPRQGTGELFF
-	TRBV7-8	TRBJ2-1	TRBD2	TGTGCCAGCAGCGCCCGAGAACTAGCGGGGGGCCTCGATGAGCAGTTCTTC	CASSARELAGGLDEQFF
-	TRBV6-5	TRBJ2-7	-	TGTGCCAGCAGTCCTTTGGGGAGAGGGGACTACGAGCAGTACTTC	CASSPLGRGDYEQYF
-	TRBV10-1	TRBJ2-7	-	TGCGCCACCAGCCCGGGACCCAGGATACCTATAGAATCGCAAAACTACGAGCAGTACTTC	CATSPGPRIPIESQNYEQYF
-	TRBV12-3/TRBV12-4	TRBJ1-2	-	TGTGCCAGCAGCCGCGGGTTGGACTATGGCTACACCTTC	CASSRGLDYGYTF
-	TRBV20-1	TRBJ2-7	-	TGCAGCGGGGACCAAGCCTACGAGCAGTACTTC	CSGDQAYEQYF
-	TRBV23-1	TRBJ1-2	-	TGCGCCAGCAGTCAGGGGAACTATGGCTACACCTTC	CASSQGNYGYTF
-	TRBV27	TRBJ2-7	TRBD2	TGTGCCAGCAGTTTCGCGGGGACTATTGGGGGATACGAGCAGTACTTC	CASSFAGTIGGYEQYF
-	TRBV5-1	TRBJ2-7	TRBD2	TGCGCCAGCAGCTTGGCGGTGCCGGGGGGTATCAGATCCTACGAGCAGTACTTC	CASSLAVPGGIRSYEQYF
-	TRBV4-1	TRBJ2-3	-	TGCGCCAGCAGCCAAACAATGCCAGGCCAGGGATTTACGCAGTATTTT	CASSQTMPGQGFTQYF
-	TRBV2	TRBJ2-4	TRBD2	TGTGCCAGCAGGGGACACTTACTAGCGGGAGGGCGGGCCAAAAACATTCAGTACTTC	CASRGHLLAGGRAKNIQYF
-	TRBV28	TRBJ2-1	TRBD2	TGTGCCAGCAGTTTACGGCCAGCGGGAGGCCCGCAGTTCTTC	CASSLRPAGGPQFF
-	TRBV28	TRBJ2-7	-	TGTGCCAGCAGCCCCTACAGCGTTCTGGTAGAGCAGTACTTC	CASSPYSVLVEQYF
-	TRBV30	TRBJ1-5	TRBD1	TGTGCCTGGAGTAGGGGGCTAACAGGTCAGCCCCAGCATTTT	CAWSRGLTGQPQHF
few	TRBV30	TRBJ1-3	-	TGTGCCTGGAGTGTATCTACTGGGGGAAACACCATATATTTT	CAWSVSTGGNTIYF
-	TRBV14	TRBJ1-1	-	TGTGCCAGCAGCCAAGAGGCTGGCCTAAGATTT	CASSQEAGLRF
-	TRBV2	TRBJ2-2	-	TGTGCCAGCATGGTAGGACTCTCCCCCGGGGAGCTGTTTTTT	CASMVGLSPGELFF
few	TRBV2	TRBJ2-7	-	TGTGCCAGCAGTGAGATGGGCAGCTATGGGGAGCAGTACTTC	CASSEMGSYGEQYF
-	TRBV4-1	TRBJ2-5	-	TGCGCCAGCAGCGAGGCCCAACTAGCAGCGATAACCCAGTACTTC	CASSEAQLAAITQYF
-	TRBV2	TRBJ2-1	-	TGTGCCCGAAGTGCCGGGACCTACAATGAGCAGTTCTTC	CARSAGTYNEQFF
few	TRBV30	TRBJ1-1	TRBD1	TGTGCCTGGACCGAGGGGACAGTTCTAAACACTGAAGCTTTCTTT	CAWTEGTVLNTEAFF
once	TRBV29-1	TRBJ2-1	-	TGCAGCGTTGTTGTGAGGGGGAGGGTTTTCGAGCAGTTCTTC	CSVVVRGRVFEQFF
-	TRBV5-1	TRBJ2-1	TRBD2	TGCGCCAGCAGCCCCCCCTCCGGGACTAGCGGAAATGAGCAGTTCTTC	CASSPPSGTSGNEQFF
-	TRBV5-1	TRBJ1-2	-	TGCGCCAGCAGCTTGGATGGCAATAACTATGGCTACACCTTC	CASSLDGNNYGYTF
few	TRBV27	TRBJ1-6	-	TGTGCCAGCACCCTCTCAGGGGTGGGGCATTCACCCCTCCACTTT	CASTLSGVGHSPLHF
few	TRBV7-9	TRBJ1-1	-	TGTGCCAGCAGCCGCGGTACAGGTGAAGCTTTCTTT	CASSRGTGEAFF
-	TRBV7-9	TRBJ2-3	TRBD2	TGTGCCAGCAGCTTGGCTAGCGGGATCGATACGCAGTATTTT	CASSLASGIDTQYF
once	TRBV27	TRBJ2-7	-	TGTGCCAGCAGTCGGGGACGAGGACAGTACTTC	CASSRGRGQYF
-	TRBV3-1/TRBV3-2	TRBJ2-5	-	TGTGCCAGCAGCCAAGGAACTTCGGGCCCCCAGTACTTC	CASSQGTSGPQYF